Presented here are 7 T cell receptor beta chains from one specimen sequenced in a study of shared clonotypes between healthy human individuals. Libraries were prepared by immunoSEQ multiplex PCR; TCRdb keeps only in-frame clonotypes and omits some of them. The sample holds approximately 2.5 million clones, approximately 92% seen once. The sample comprised naive CD4+ T cells sorted from blood. As to subset: CD45RA+ positively selected. The receptors come from a man aged 18 to 30 in good health.

The rearrangement joins TRBV9 to TRBJ2-3; D call uncertain. V was clipped by 0 bases and J by 4 bases, with 15 bases between them. From germline, CDR1 is SGDLS and CDR2 YYNGEE. CDR3 length equals 16 residues. The CDR3, as DNA: TGTGCCAGCAGCGTAGCCGGCTTTGGTCCCGCAGATACGCAGTATTTT. It encodes CASSVAGFGPADTQYF.

The V and J genes are TRBV14 and TRBJ2-7; 9 bases map to TRBD1. Germline values: CDR1 SGHDN, CDR2 FVKESK. This CDR3 has 15 residues. V shed 4 bases, J shed 4 bases, and the junction held 8 bases outside the gene matches. The CDR3 here is CASSRSGTGPYEQYF. The CDR3 region has the DNA TGTGCCAGCAGCCGCTCCGGGACAGGGCCTTACGAGCAGTACTTC.

Notes on this clone: The sample contains more than one DNA sequence encoding this CDR3. The V gene is TRBV18, the J gene TRBJ2-7; TRBD1 agrees at 10 bases. V lost 4 bases to trimming and J lost 1 base; unmatched junction nucleotides: 1. The CDR3 consists of 14 residues. Per germline, CDR1 KGHSH and CDR2 LQKENI. Here the CDR3 DNA reads TGTGCCAGCTCACAGGACAGGGGGTCCTACGAGCAGTACTTC. Its translation is CASSQDRGSYEQYF.

The J gene is TRBJ2-2, the V gene TRBV18, with 7 bases matching TRBD1. The V and J ends lost 1 base and 0 bases, in that order; junction bases with no gene match: 2. The length of the CDR3 is 16 residues. In germline, CDR1 is KGHSH, CDR2 LQKENI. The CDR3 loop reads CASSPLGTANTGELFF. Written as DNA, the CDR3 is TGTGCCAGCTCACCACTGGGGACAGCGAACACCGGGGAGCTGTTTTTT.

This clone was seen once. The CDR3 protein is CASSLEAESSYEQYF. For the CDR3, the DNA is TGTGCCAGCAGCTTAGAAGCAGAGAGCTCCTACGAGCAGTACTTC. V gene TRBV11-2 combines with J gene TRBJ2-7; D uncertain. With 0 bases removed from V and 0 bases from J, the gap between germline ends came to 9 bases. Germline values: CDR1 SGHAT, CDR2 FQNNGV. The CDR3 is 15 residues long.

J is TRBJ2-1 and V is TRBV7-3; D perhaps matches TRBD2 (6 bases). The CDR3 runs to 14 residues. V gave up 5 bases and J gave up 6 bases, with 14 bases separating them. Germline values: CDR1 SGHTA, CDR2 FQGTGA. CDR3 loop: CASSLKTSPNEQFF. The DNA of the CDR3 is TGTGCCAGCAGCCTAAAGACTAGTCCCAATGAGCAGTTCTTC.

The chain joins TRBV19 to TRBJ1-6; D not certain. The CDR3 consists of 18 residues. Trimming shortened V by 2 bases and J by 0 bases, and 14 bases separated the two germline ends. Germline lookup yields CDR1 LNHDA and CDR2 SQIVND (reference sequence). Here the CDR3 DNA reads TGTGCCAGTAGTATATCTGGACGGGGAAGCTCCTATAATTCACCCCTCCACTTT. Translation: CASSISGRGSSYNSPLHF. Full variable domain (missing parts from reference TRBV19 and TRBJ1-6): DGGITQSPKYLFRKEGQNVTLSCEQNLNHDAMYWYRQDPGQGLRLIYYSQIVNDFQKGDIAEGYSVSREKKESFPLTVTSAQKNPTAFYLCASSISGRGSSYNSPLHFGNGTRLTVT.